These 16 T cell receptor beta chains originate from one sample sequenced in a study of Graves' ophthalmopathy and Graves' hyperthyroidism (dated 2018 in TCRdb). Data came from an Illumina HiSeq 2000. TCR beta CDR3 regions were amplified from RNA transcripts for repertoire sequencing. The first round was an RT-PCR using HTBI primers with the Qiagen OneStep RT-PCR kit, and this first round was followed by a second-round multiplex PCR, then size selection and purification. Through fastp at Q25 and MiXCR, TCRdb rebuilt clones from the public reads, retaining in-frame beta chains. Every distinct CDR3 protein forms one entry, paired with its most common genes and DNA. This sample has about 1.2 million distinct CDR3 sequences in its table, and about 40% of those were observed once. The ten biggest clones cover approximately 10% of the sample. The sample consisted of peripheral blood or thyroid tissue (not recorded which). The receptors originated from an adult man with Graves' hyperthyroidism.

This clonotype was seen many times. The chain recombines TRBV11-2 with TRBJ2-5; no clear D gene. This CDR3 comprises 11 residues. The V gene's germline CDR1 is SGHAT and CDR2 FQNNGV. Trimming removed 5 bases from V and 6 bases from J, with 7 bases in between. CDR3: CASSLSKTQYF. DNA for the CDR3: TGTGCCAGCAGCCTTAGCAAGACCCAGTACTTC.

This clonotype was recorded many times. This rearrangement joins TRBV7-9 to TRBJ1-1; D unresolved. Germline V gene data show CDR1 as SEHNR and CDR2 as FQNEAQ (reference sequence). V was pared by 5 bases and J by 11 bases, with 12 bases between. The CDR3 is 11 amino acids. CDR3 sequence reads: CASSMRLGAFF. In nucleotides, the CDR3 is TGTGCCAGCAGCATGCGCCTGGGGGCTTTCTTT.

This clonotype was observed a few times. The chain recombines TRBV20-1 with TRBJ2-3; D not resolved. CDR3 length: 11 amino acids. Germline V gene data show CDR1 as DFQATT and CDR2 as SNEGSKA (reference sequence). V lost 3 bases to trimming and J lost 5 bases, with 6 bases between them. The CDR3 DNA reads TGCAGTGCTAGTACGGGAGATACGCAGTATTTT. It encodes CSASTGDTQYF.

At least ten counts were recorded for this clonotype. The rearrangement uses TRBV6-6 and TRBJ1-6, with 7 bases matching TRBD1. Trimming cost V 6 bases and J 9 bases; bases outside gene matches: 11. The CDR3 sequence is 15 residues long. CDR1 is MNHNY, CDR2 SVGAGI, per germline (reference sequence). The CDR3 region is CASRPPTGKSSPLHF. The CDR3 nucleotides read TGTGCCAGCAGACCACCGACAGGGAAAAGTTCACCCCTCCACTTT.

The V call is TRBV5-6, the J call TRBJ2-2; 7 positions agree with TRBD1. Germline V CDR1 and CDR2: SGHDT, YYEEEE. V shed 4 bases, J shed 6 bases, and the junction held 6 bases outside the gene matches. CDR3 size: 14 residues. In DNA form, the CDR3 reads TGTGCCAGCAGCAGACAGGGTCGGGCCGGGGAGCTGTTTTTT. Its translation is CASSRQGRAGELFF. Looking up the rest from reference TRBV5-6 and TRBJ2-2 gives the full variable domain: DAGVTQSPTHLIKTRGQQVTLRCSPKSGHDTVSWYQQALGQGPQFIFQYYEEEERQRGNFPDRFSGHQFPNYSSELNVNALLLGDSALYLCASSRQGRAGELFFGEGSRLTVL.

Ten or more counts support this clonotype. The chain couples TRBV6-6 to TRBJ1-5; D call uncertain. Germline values: CDR1 MNHNY, CDR2 SVGAGI (reference sequence). The CDR3 is made up of 13 amino acids. V gave up 10 bases and J gave up 1 base, with 11 bases separating them. CDR3 DNA sequence: TGTGCCACCACAGAGAGCAGCAATCAGCCCCAGCATTTT. Amino acid sequence: CATTESSNQPQHF.

The table lists this clonotype with many counts. The chain uses TRBV7-3 and TRBJ2-5, with 12 bases identical to TRBD2. Per germline, CDR1 SGHTA and CDR2 FQGTGA. This CDR3 has 16 residues. V was pared by 5 bases and J by 5 bases, with 9 bases of the junction left unmatched. CDR3 DNA sequence: TGTGCCAGCAGCCCGACACTAGCGGGAGGTCGGGAGACCCAGTACTTC. Translating it yields CASSPTLAGGRETQYF.

The chain has TRBV25-1 and TRBJ1-6, with TRBD1 as a possible D gene (6 bases). Looked up from germline, CDR1 is MGHDK and CDR2 is SYGVNS. The CDR3 spans 16 residues. Trimming left V 2 bases short and J 7 bases short, with 15 bases between. DNA for the CDR3: TGTGCCAGCAGTGAACCCAGGGGCGAAGGAAATTCACCCCTCCACTTT. Translated: CASSEPRGEGNSPLHF.

This clonotype has ten or more counts. The rearrangement uses TRBV6-2 or TRBV6-3 and TRBJ2-7; D not resolved. The CDR3 is made up of 11 amino acids. Germline V gene sequence: CDR1 MNHEY, CDR2 SVGEGT. V gave up 8 bases and J gave up 1 base, with 6 bases separating them. The CDR3 region is CASRLSYEQYF. CDR3 DNA: TGTGCCAGCCGCCTATCCTACGAGCAGTACTTC.

Details on this clonotype: With a much larger clone just one base away, this may be a read error. The gene calls are TRBV25-1 and TRBJ1-1; 8 nucleotides line up with TRBD1. CDR3 length equals 13 residues. V shed 7 bases, J shed 1 base, and the junction held 2 bases outside the gene matches. The germline CDR1 and CDR2 sequences are MGHDK and SYGVNS. This CDR3 is CASTTGANTEAFF. The CDR3 DNA reads TGTGCCAGCACGACAGGGGCGAACACTGAAGCTTTCTTT. The full variable domain, rest sourced from reference TRBV25-1 and TRBJ1-1, is EADIYQTPRYLVIGTGKKITLECSQTMGHDKMYWYQQDPGMELHLIHYSYGVNSTEKGDLSSESTVSRIRTEHFPLTLESARPSHTSQYLCASTTGANTEAFFGQGTRLTVV.

This clonotype was seen many times. The rearrangement links TRBV25-1 to TRBJ2-5, with a possible D match to TRBD1 (6 bases). Germline CDR1 MGHDK, CDR2 SYGVNS. Trimming pared 6 bases from V and 1 base from J, leaving 9 bases between. The CDR3 has 13 residues. For the CDR3, the DNA is TGTGCCAGCAGCGAGGACAGCCAAGAGACCCAGTACTTC. As protein: CASSEDSQETQYF.

V and J are TRBV13 and TRBJ2-7, with 7 bases aligning to TRBD2. The CDR3 sequence is 14 residues long. V trimming: 2 bases; J trimming: 5 bases; junction bases outside the gene matches: 6. Looked up from germline, CDR1 is PRHDT and CDR2 is FYEKMQ (reference sequence). The CDR3 DNA reads TGTGCCAGCAGCTTACGGGAGGTTAACGACGAGCAGTACTTC. It specifies CASSLREVNDEQYF.

In this sample, this clonotype turned up a few times. This chain's CDR3 is CASIKPGSLRETQYF. Here the CDR3 DNA reads TGTGCCAGCATCAAACCAGGGTCCCTGAGGGAGACCCAGTACTTC. The rearrangement links TRBV9 to TRBJ2-5; possibly TRBD1 for D (5 bases). CDR3 length: 15 amino acids. CDR1 SGDLS and CDR2 YYNGEE come from the germline V gene. V was pared by 6 bases and J by 5 bases, with 20 bases between.

The CDR3 coding sequence is TGTGCCAGCAGTTATCTGCAGGTCGGAGAGACCCAGTACTTC. It codes for CASSYLQVGETQYF. The chain has TRBV28 and TRBJ2-5; D gene ambiguous. The CDR3 is made up of 14 amino acids. Germline V gene sequence: CDR1 MDHEN, CDR2 SYDVKM. The ends were cut back, 4 bases at V and 4 bases at J, with 13 bases in the middle.

Points on this clonotype: This may come from a read error, since a much larger clone is one base off. The rearrangement uses TRBV5-1 and TRBJ2-7, with 8 bases identical to TRBD2. The V and J ends lost 3 bases and 1 base, in that order; junction bases with no gene match: 3. Germline V CDR1 and CDR2: SGHRS, YFSETQ. There are 14 residues in the CDR3. CDR3 region: CASSWASGSYEQYF. The CDR3 region has the DNA TGCGCCAGCAGCTGGGCTAGCGGGTCCTACGAGCAGTACTTC.

This clonotype was seen many times. The J gene is TRBJ2-5, the V gene TRBV29-1; 8 bases are shared with TRBD2. Germline V gene sequence: CDR1 SQVTM, CDR2 ANQGSEA. CDR3 size: 14 residues. J was trimmed by 9 bases and V by 6 bases; bases with no gene match: 15. The CDR3: CSVGSGVLREAQYF. The CDR3, as DNA: TGCAGCGTGGGTAGCGGGGTCCTACGGGAGGCCCAGTACTTC.